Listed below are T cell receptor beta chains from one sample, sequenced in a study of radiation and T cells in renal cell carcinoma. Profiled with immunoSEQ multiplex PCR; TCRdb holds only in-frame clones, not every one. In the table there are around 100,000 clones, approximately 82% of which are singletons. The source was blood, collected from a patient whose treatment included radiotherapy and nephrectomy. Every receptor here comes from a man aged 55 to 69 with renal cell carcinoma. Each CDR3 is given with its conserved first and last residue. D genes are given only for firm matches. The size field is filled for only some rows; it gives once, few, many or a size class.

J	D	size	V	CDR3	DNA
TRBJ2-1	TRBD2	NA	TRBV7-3	CASSLGTSGSWSYNEQFF	TGTGCCAGCAGCTTAGGGACTAGCGGGAGTTGGTCCTACAATGAGCAGTTCTTC
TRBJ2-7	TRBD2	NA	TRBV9	CASSVGTSGRFEQYF	TGTGCCAGCAGCGTAGGGACTAGCGGGAGGTTCGAGCAGTACTTC
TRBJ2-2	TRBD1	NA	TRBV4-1	CASSQPLDRDPGELFF	TGCGCCAGCAGCCAACCCCTCGACAGGGACCCCGGGGAGCTGTTTTTT
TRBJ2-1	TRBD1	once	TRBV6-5	CASSYSGQGYNEQFF	TGTGCCAGCAGTTACTCGGGACAGGGTTACAATGAGCAGTTCTTC
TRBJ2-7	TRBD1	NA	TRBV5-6	CASSTGGPYEQYF	TGTGCCAGTTCGACAGGGGGCCCCTACGAGCAGTACTTC
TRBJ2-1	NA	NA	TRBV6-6	CASSYGGAGENEQFF	TGTGCCAGCAGTTATGGTGGGGCCGGGGAAAATGAGCAGTTCTTC
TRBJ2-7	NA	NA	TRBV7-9	CASSTTGSAPIYEQYF	TGTGCCAGCAGCACTACAGGGAGTGCCCCTATCTACGAGCAGTACTTC
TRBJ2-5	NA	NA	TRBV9	CASSPWTEQETQYF	TGTGCCAGCAGCCCCTGGACCGAACAAGAGACCCAGTACTTC
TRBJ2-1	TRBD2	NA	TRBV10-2	CASRTLAGRYNEQFF	TGCGCCAGCAGAACCTTAGCGGGACGGTACAATGAGCAGTTCTTC
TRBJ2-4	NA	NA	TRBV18	CASSLTGTQNIQYF	TGTGCCAGCTCATTGACAGGGACTCAAAACATTCAGTACTTC
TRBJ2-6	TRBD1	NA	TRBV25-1	CASSTDRGSSGANVLTF	TGTGCCAGCAGTACGGACAGGGGCAGCTCTGGGGCCAACGTCCTGACTTTC
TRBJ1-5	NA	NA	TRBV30	CAWSVAVNQPQHF	TGTGCCTGGAGTGTGGCAGTCAATCAGCCCCAGCATTTT
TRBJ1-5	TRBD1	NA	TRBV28	CASSGGQDSNQPQHF	TGTGCCAGCAGTGGGGGACAGGATAGCAATCAGCCCCAGCATTTT
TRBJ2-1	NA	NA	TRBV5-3	CARSPGGLAARGEQFF	TGTGCCAGAAGCCCTGGGGGGCTAGCGGCGAGGGGTGAGCAGTTCTTC
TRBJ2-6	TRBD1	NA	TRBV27	CASSSSGTAGANVLTF	TGTGCCAGCAGTTCCAGTGGGACAGCTGGGGCCAACGTCCTGACTTTC
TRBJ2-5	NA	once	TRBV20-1	CSAGWETQYF	TGCAGTGCGGGGTGGGAGACCCAGTACTTC
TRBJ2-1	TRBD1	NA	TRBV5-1	CASSSGTGAGNEQFF	TGCGCCAGCAGCTCCGGGACAGGGGCGGGCAATGAGCAGTTCTTC
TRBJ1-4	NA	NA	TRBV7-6	CASSPLGTNEKLFF	TGTGCCAGCAGCCCCCTCGGGACTAATGAAAAACTGTTTTTT
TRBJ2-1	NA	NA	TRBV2	CASGQGPAGRNEQFF	TGTGCCAGCGGTCAGGGACCCGCCGGTCGGAATGAGCAGTTCTTC
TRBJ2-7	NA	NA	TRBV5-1	CASSLEMASYEQYF	TGCGCCAGCAGCTTGGAAATGGCCTCCTACGAGCAGTACTTC
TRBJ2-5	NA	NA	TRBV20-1	CSATHQETQYF	TGCAGTGCTACTCACCAAGAGACCCAGTACTTC
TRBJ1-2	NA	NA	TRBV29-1	CSVRREGYGGYTF	TGCAGCGTCCGCAGGGAGGGCTACGGGGGCTACACCTTC
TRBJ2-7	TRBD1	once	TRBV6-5	CASRETGVLGEQYF	TGTGCCAGCAGGGAAACAGGGGTACTCGGCGAGCAGTACTTC
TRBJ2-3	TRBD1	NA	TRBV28	CASSPDREFTDTQYF	TGTGCCAGCAGCCCGGACAGGGAGTTCACAGATACGCAGTATTTT
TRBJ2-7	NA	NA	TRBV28	CASSFGGGYEQYF	TGTGCCAGCAGTTTTGGCGGTGGATACGAGCAGTACTTC
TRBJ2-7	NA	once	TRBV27	CASSPPSLVGTYEQYF	TGTGCCAGCAGTCCCCCCAGTCTGGTTGGAACCTACGAGCAGTACTTC
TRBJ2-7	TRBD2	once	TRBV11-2	CASSLGLYNYEQYF	TGTGCCAGCAGCCTGGGACTATACAACTACGAGCAGTACTTC
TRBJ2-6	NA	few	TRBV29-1	CSVDLGFGANVLTF	TGCAGCGTTGATTTGGGGTTTGGGGCCAACGTCCTGACTTTC
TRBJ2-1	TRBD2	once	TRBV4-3	CASSQDRAGAWSYNEQFF	TGCGCCAGCAGCCAAGATCGGGCGGGAGCTTGGTCCTACAATGAGCAGTTCTTC
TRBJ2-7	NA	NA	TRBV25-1	CASSKVQATTYEQYF	TGTGCCAGCAGTAAAGTACAGGCGACTACCTACGAGCAGTACTTC
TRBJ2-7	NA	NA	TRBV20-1	CSASLYEQYF	TGCAGTGCTTCACTCTACGAGCAGTACTTC
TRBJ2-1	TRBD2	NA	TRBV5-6	CASSFGLADYNEQFF	TGTGCCAGCAGCTTTGGACTAGCGGACTACAATGAGCAGTTCTTC
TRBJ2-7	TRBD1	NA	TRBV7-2	CASSLDRDEQYF	TGTGCCAGCAGCTTGGACAGGGACGAGCAGTACTTC
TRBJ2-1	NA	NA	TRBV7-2	CASAVLRNSYNEQFF	TGTGCCAGCGCGGTATTGCGGAATTCCTACAATGAGCAGTTCTTC
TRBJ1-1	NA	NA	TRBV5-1	CASEQNPGVRMNTEAFF	TGCGCCAGCGAACAAAACCCGGGCGTGAGAATGAACACTGAAGCTTTCTTT
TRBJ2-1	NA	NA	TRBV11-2	CASRGTSYNEQFF	TGTGCCAGCAGGGGTACCTCCTACAATGAGCAGTTCTTC
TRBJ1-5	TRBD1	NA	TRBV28	CASSFHRGGGNQPQHF	TGTGCCAGCAGTTTTCACAGGGGCGGCGGCAATCAGCCCCAGCATTTT
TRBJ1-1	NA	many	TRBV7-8	CASSFFNRASIEAFF	TGTGCCAGCAGCTTTTTTAACAGGGCAAGCATCGAAGCTTTCTTT
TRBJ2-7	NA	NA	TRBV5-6	CASSLGSPDEQYF	TGTGCCAGCAGCTTAGGCTCGCCCGACGAGCAGTACTTC
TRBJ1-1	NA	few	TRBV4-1	CASSQWGAINTEAFF	TGCGCCAGCAGCCAATGGGGGGCGATTAACACTGAAGCTTTCTTT
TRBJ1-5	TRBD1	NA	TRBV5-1	CASSLWDQRTGSIARGNQPQHF	TGCGCCAGCAGCTTGTGGGATCAAAGGACAGGAAGCATAGCGAGGGGCAATCAGCCCCAGCATTTT
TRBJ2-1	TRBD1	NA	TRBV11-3	CASSSGTGDPNEQFF	TGTGCCAGCAGCAGCGGGACAGGGGACCCGAATGAGCAGTTCTTC
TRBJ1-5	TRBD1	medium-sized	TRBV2	CASRRPGQGPQSPQHF	TGTGCCAGCAGACGACCCGGACAGGGGCCACAATCGCCCCAGCATTTT
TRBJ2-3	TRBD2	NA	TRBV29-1	CSVVGTRDTQYF	TGCAGCGTTGTAGGGACTAGAGATACGCAGTATTTT
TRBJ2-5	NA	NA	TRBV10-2	CASREPAGVGETQYF	TGCGCCAGCAGGGAACCCGCAGGGGTTGGAGAGACCCAGTACTTC
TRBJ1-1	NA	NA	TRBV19	CASSMGTVGAEAFF	TGTGCCAGTAGTATGGGGACCGTTGGCGCTGAAGCTTTCTTT
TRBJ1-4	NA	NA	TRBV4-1	CASSQPTGTFNEKLFF	TGCGCCAGCAGCCAACCGACGGGAACTTTTAATGAAAAACTGTTTTTT
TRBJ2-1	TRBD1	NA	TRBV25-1	CASSALRQGRYNEQFF	TGTGCCAGCAGCGCACTTAGACAGGGACGCTACAATGAGCAGTTCTTC
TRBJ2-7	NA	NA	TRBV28	CASSTNSYEQYF	TGTGCCAGCAGTACCAATTCCTACGAGCAGTACTTC
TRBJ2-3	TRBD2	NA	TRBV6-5	CASSYSVAGGPDTQYF	TGTGCCAGCAGTTACTCGGTAGCGGGAGGCCCAGATACGCAGTATTTT
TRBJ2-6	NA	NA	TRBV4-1	CASSQRQGRAGANVLTF	TGCGCCAGCAGCCAAAGACAGGGGAGGGCTGGGGCCAACGTCCTGACTTTC
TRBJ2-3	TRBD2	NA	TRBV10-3	CAISSGGREGDTQYF	TGTGCCATCAGCTCAGGCGGGAGGGAAGGCGATACGCAGTATTTT
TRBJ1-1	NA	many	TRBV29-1	CSDRGWGNTEAFF	TGCAGCGACAGAGGTTGGGGGAACACTGAAGCTTTCTTT
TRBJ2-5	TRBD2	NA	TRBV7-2	CASSLGTSAETQYF	TGTGCCAGCAGCTTGGGGACTAGCGCGGAGACCCAGTACTTC